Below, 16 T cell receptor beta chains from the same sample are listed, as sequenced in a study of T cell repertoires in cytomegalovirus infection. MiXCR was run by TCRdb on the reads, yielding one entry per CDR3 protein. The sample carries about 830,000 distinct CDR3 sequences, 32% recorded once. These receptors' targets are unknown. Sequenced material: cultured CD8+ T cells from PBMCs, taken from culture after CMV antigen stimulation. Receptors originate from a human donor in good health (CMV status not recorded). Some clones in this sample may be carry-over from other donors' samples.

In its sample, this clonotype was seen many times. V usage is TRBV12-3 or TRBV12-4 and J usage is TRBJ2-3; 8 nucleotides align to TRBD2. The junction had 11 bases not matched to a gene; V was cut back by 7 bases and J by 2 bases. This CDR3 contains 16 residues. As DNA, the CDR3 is TGTGCCAGCACCTCACATCGGGAGGGATTCACAGATACGCAGTATTTT. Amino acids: CASTSHREGFTDTQYF.

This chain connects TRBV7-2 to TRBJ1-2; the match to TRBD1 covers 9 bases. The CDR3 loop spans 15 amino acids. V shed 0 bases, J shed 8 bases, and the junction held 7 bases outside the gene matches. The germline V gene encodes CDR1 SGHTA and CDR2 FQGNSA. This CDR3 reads CASSLASWTGEGYTF. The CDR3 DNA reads TGTGCCAGCAGCTTAGCGAGTTGGACAGGGGAAGGCTACACCTTC.

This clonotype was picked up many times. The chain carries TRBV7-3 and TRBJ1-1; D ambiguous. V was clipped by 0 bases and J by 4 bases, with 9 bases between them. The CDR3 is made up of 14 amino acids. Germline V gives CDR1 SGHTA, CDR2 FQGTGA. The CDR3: CASSLTYGSTEAFF. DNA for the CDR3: TGTGCCAGCAGCTTAACGTATGGGAGCACTGAAGCTTTCTTT.

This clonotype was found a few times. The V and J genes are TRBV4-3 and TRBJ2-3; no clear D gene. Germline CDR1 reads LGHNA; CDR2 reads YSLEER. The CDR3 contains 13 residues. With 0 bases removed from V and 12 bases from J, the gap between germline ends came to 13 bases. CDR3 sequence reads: CASSQDSPVTQYF. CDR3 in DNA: TGCGCCAGCAGCCAAGATTCACCCGTAACACAGTATTTT.

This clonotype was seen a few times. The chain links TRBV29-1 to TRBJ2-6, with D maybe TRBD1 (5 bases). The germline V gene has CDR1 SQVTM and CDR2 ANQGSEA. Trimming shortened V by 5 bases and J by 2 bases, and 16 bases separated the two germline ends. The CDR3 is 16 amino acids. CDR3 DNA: TGCAGCGTTCTTGTCAGGGCAGGGACTGGGGCCAACGTCCTGACTTTC. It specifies CSVLVRAGTGANVLTF.

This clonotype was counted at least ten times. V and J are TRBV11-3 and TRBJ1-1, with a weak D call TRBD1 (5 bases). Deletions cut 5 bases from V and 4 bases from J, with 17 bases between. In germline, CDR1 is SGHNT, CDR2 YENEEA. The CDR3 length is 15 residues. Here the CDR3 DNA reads TGTGCCAGCAGCCTCGATGGGGCTGCGGGCACTGAAGCTTTCTTT. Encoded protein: CASSLDGAAGTEAFF.

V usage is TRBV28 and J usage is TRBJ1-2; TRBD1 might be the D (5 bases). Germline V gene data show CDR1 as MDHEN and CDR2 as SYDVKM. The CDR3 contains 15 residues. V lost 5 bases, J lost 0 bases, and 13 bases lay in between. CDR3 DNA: TGTGCCAGCAGTCTCCTCAGGGATACTAACTATGGCTACACCTTC. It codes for CASSLLRDTNYGYTF.

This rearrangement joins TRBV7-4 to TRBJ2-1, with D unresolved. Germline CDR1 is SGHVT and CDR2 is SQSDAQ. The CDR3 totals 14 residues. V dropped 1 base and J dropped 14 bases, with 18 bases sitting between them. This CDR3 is CASSLVRTPSAEFF. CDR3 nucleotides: TGTGCCAGCAGCTTAGTCCGGACCCCTTCTGCTGAGTTCTTC.

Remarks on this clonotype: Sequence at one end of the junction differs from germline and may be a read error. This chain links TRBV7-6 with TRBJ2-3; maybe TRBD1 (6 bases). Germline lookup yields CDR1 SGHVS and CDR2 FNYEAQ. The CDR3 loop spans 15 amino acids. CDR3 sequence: CAGSLEQGVTDTQYF. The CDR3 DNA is TGTGCCGGCAGCTTAGAACAGGGAGTCACAGATACGCAGTATTTT. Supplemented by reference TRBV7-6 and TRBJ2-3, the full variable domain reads GAGVSQSPRYKVTKRGQDVALRCDPISGHVSLYWYRQALGQGPEFLTYFNYEAQQDKSGLPNDRFSAERPEGSISTLTIQRTEQRDSAMYRCAGSLEQGVTDTQYFGPGTRLTVL.

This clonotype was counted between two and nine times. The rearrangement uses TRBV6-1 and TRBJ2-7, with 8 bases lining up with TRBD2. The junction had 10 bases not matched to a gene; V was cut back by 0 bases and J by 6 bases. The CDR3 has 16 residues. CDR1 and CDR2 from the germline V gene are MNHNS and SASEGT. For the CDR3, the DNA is TGTGCCAGCAGTGAAGCGCGGAGCGGGGGACCTGTCGAGCAGTACTTC. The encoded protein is CASSEARSGGPVEQYF.

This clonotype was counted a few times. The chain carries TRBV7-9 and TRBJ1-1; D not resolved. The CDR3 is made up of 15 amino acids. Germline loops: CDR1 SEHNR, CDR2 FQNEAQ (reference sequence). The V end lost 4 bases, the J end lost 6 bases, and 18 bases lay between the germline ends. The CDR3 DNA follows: TGTGCCAGCAGCTCCCCTTCCCCAGCCCGGGCTGAAGCTTTCTTT. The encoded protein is CASSSPSPARAEAFF.

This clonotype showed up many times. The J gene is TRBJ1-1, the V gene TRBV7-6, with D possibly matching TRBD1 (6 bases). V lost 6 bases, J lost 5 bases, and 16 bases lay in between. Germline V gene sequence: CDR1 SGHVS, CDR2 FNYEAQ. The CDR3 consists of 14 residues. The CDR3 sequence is CASSPGAGETEAFF. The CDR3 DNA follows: TGTGCCAGCAGTCCCGGGGCAGGGGAGACTGAAGCTTTCTTT.

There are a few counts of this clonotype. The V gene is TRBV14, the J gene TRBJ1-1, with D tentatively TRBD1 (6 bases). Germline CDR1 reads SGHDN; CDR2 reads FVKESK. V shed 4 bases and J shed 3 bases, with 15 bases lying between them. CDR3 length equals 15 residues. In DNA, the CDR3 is TGTGCCAGCAGCCCCCTCGTGGGGGCGGACACTGAAGCTTTCTTT. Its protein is CASSPLVGADTEAFF. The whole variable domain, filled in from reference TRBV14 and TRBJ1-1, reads EAGVTQFPSHSVIEKGQTVTLRCDPISGHDNLYWYRRVMGKEIKFLLHFVKESKQDESGMPNNRFLAERTGGTYSTLKVQPAELEDSGVYFCASSPLVGADTEAFFGQGTRLTVV.

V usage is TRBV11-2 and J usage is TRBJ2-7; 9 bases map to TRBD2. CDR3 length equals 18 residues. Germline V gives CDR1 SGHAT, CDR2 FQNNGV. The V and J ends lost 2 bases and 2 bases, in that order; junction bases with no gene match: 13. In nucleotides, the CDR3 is TGTGCCAGCAGCTTATGGGCTAAGCGGGGGGAAACAACCTACGAGCAGTACGTC. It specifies CASSLWAKRGETTYEQYV.

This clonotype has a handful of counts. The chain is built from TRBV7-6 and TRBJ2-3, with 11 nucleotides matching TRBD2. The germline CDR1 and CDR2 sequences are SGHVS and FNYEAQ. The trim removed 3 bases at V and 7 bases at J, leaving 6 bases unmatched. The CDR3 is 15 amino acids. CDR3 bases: TGTGCCAGCAGCTTCATAGCGGGGGGGCAGTATACGCAGTATTTT. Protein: CASSFIAGGQYTQYF.

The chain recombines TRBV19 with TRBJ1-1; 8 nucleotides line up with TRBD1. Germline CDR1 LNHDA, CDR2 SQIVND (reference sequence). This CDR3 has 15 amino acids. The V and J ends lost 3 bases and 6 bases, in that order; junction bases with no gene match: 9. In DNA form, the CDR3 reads TGTGCCAGTAGTATTCCGGACAGGGAAGCTTCTGAAGCTTTCTTT. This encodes CASSIPDREASEAFF.